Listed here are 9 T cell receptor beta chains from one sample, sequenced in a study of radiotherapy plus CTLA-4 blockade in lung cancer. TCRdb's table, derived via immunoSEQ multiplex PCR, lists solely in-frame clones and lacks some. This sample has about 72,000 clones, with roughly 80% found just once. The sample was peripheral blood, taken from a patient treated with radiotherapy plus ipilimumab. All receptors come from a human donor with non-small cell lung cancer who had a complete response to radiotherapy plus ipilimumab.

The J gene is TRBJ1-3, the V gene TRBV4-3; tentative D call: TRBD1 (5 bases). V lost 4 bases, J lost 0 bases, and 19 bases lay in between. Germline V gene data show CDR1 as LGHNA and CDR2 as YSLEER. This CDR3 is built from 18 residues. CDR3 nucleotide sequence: TGCGCCAGCAGCCCCCAGGGACCGCGTGTCGGCTCTGGAAACACCATATATTTT. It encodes CASSPQGPRVGSGNTIYF.

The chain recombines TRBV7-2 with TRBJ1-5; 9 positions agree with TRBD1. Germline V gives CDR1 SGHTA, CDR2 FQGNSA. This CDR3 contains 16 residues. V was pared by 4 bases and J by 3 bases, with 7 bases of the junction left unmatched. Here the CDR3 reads CASSSGQGRLNQPQHF. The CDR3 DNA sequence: TGTGCCAGCAGCTCCGGACAGGGGCGCCTCAATCAGCCCCAGCATTTT.

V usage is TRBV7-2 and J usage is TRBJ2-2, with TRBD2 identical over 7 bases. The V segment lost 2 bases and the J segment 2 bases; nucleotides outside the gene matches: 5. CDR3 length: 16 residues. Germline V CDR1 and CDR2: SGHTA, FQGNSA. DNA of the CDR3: TGTGCCAGCAGCTTACGTCAGCGGGGAAACACCGGGGAGCTGTTTTTT. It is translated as CASSLRQRGNTGELFF.

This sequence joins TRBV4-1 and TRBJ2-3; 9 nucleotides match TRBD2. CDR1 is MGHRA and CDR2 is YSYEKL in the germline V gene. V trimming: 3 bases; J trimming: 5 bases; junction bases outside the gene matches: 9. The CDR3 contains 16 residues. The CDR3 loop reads CASSQGAGGRGDTQYF. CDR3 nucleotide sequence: TGCGCCAGCAGCCAGGGAGCGGGGGGCCGTGGAGATACGCAGTATTTT.

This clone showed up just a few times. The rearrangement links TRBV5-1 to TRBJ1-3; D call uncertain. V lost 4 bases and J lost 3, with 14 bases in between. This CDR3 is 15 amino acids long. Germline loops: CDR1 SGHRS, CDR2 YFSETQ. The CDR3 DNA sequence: TGCGCCAGCAGCCTCGAAAGGTCAGATGGAAACACCATATATTTT. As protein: CASSLERSDGNTIYF.

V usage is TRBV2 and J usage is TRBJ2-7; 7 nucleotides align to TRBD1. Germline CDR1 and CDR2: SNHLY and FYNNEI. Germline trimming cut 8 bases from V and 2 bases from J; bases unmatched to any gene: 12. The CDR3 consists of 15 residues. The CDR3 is CASQGQGVGAYEQYF. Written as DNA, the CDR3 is TGTGCCAGCCAAGGGCAGGGGGTTGGGGCCTACGAGCAGTACTTC. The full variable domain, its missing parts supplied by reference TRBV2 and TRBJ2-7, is EPEVTQTPSHQVTQMGQEVILRCVPISNHLYFYWYRQILGQKVEFLVSFYNNEISEKSEIFDDQFSVERPDGSNFTLKIRSTKLEDSAMYFCASQGQGVGAYEQYFGPGTRLTVT.

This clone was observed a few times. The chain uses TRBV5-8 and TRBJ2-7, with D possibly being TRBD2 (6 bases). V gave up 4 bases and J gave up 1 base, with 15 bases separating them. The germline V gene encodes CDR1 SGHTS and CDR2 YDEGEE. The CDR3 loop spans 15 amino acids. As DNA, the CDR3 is TGTGCCAGCAGCCTCAGTGAAAGCGGGTCCTACGAGCAGTACGTC. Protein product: CASSLSESGSYEQYV.

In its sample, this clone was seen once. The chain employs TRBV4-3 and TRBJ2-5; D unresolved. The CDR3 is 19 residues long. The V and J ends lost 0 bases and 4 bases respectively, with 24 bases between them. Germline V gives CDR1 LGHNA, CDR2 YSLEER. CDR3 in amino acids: CASSQDRTGNTKPPETQYF. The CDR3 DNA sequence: TGCGCCAGCAGCCAAGATCGGACGGGTAACACAAAGCCCCCAGAGACCCAGTACTTC.

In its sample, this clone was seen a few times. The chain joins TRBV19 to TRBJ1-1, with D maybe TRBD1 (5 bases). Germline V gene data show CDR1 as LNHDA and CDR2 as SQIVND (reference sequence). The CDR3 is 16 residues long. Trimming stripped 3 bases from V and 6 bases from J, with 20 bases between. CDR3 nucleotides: TGTGCCAGTAGTATCGTAGCCCGGCGGGGGGGAGCTGAAGCTTTCTTT. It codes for CASSIVARRGGAEAFF.